Listed below are T cell receptor beta chains from one sample, sequenced in a study of response to subunit inactivated influenza vaccine. TCRdb reprocessed the RT-PCR reads via MiXCR and lists one record per CDR3 protein. The table has more than 550,000 distinct CDR3 sequences, 10% to 15% seen once. The material was PBMCs from blood, obtained on the day of vaccination. These receptors all stem from a man in his forties or fifties who received an inactivated influenza vaccine. The CDR3 runs from the conserved cysteine through the conserved F or W. The order of the fields is D gene, clone size, V gene, CDR3 protein. D genes are given only for firm matches. Size is omitted from some rows. Given values are once, few, many or a class for expanded clones.

d_call: NA; clone_size: few; v_call: TRBV7-6; cdr3_aa: CASSPRVQETQYF
d_call: NA; clone_size: few; v_call: TRBV2; cdr3_aa: CASRWGAGAVNQPQHF
d_call: NA; clone_size: few; v_call: TRBV20-1; cdr3_aa: CSARDIYEQYF
d_call: NA; clone_size: few; v_call: TRBV27; cdr3_aa: CASSFGSATDTQYF
d_call: NA; clone_size: many; v_call: TRBV7-2; cdr3_aa: CASSLGGTQETQYF
d_call: NA; clone_size: NA; v_call: TRBV20-1; cdr3_aa: CSARDLRQVRGDNSPLHF
d_call: NA; clone_size: NA; v_call: TRBV20-1; cdr3_aa: CSASHRGTDTQYF
d_call: NA; clone_size: few; v_call: TRBV4-3; cdr3_aa: CASSRTTGPVGELFF
d_call: NA; clone_size: many; v_call: TRBV9; cdr3_aa: CASSGSSERGRASSTGNTIYF
d_call: NA; clone_size: NA; v_call: TRBV7-2; cdr3_aa: CASSLNKADTQYF
d_call: TRBD1; clone_size: few; v_call: TRBV20-1; cdr3_aa: CSAGRDSHSNQPQHF
d_call: NA; clone_size: NA; v_call: TRBV12-3/TRBV12-4; cdr3_aa: CASSFTGPTLYNEQFF
d_call: NA; clone_size: many; v_call: TRBV7-9; cdr3_aa: CASSHPRLAPDDEQFF
d_call: TRBD1; clone_size: many; v_call: TRBV7-3; cdr3_aa: CASSPTGEVRDEQFF
d_call: NA; clone_size: few; v_call: TRBV7-2; cdr3_aa: CASGRPDTDTQYF
d_call: NA; clone_size: few; v_call: TRBV30; cdr3_aa: CAWSAPPENTEAFF
d_call: TRBD1; clone_size: NA; v_call: TRBV4-1; cdr3_aa: CASSHQGVAYGYTF
d_call: TRBD1; clone_size: many; v_call: TRBV6-1; cdr3_aa: CASAGGSLLGEQYF
d_call: TRBD2; clone_size: few; v_call: TRBV4-2; cdr3_aa: CASSPIGLAGDYEQYF
d_call: TRBD2; clone_size: few; v_call: TRBV20-1; cdr3_aa: CSAMTSGVYNEQFF
d_call: TRBD1; clone_size: NA; v_call: TRBV30; cdr3_aa: CAWSAQTGVEQYF
d_call: NA; clone_size: many; v_call: TRBV27; cdr3_aa: CASSVTPSNYGYTF
d_call: TRBD1; clone_size: few; v_call: TRBV6-1; cdr3_aa: CASSRLVGSGGDTQYF
d_call: NA; clone_size: few; v_call: TRBV29-1; cdr3_aa: CSVAGPEQFF
d_call: NA; clone_size: NA; v_call: TRBV29-1; cdr3_aa: CSARSGRGEQYF
d_call: NA; clone_size: few; v_call: TRBV6-1; cdr3_aa: CASSAPNRPDTQYF
d_call: NA; clone_size: few; v_call: TRBV5-5; cdr3_aa: CASSLSQGYHEQYF
d_call: TRBD1; clone_size: many; v_call: TRBV5-1; cdr3_aa: CASSLRTGWAYEQYF
d_call: TRBD2; clone_size: few; v_call: TRBV10-3; cdr3_aa: CAISESVAGKETQYF
d_call: TRBD1; clone_size: few; v_call: TRBV5-1; cdr3_aa: CASSLVQGGYEQFF
d_call: TRBD1; clone_size: few; v_call: TRBV5-6; cdr3_aa: CASSRDRGHSETQYF
d_call: NA; clone_size: few; v_call: TRBV11-2; cdr3_aa: CASLGSFYNEQFF
d_call: NA; clone_size: many; v_call: TRBV4-2; cdr3_aa: CASSQDSYRVEEQFF
d_call: NA; clone_size: NA; v_call: TRBV6-2/TRBV6-3; cdr3_aa: CASLSSYNEQFF
d_call: NA; clone_size: NA; v_call: TRBV30; cdr3_aa: CAWSEQVGGETQYF
d_call: TRBD1; clone_size: few; v_call: TRBV28; cdr3_aa: CASSFGQGAVGGGYTF
d_call: NA; clone_size: NA; v_call: TRBV19; cdr3_aa: CASSIDLEPHLYGYTF
d_call: NA; clone_size: few; v_call: TRBV7-2; cdr3_aa: CASSLVFVGNSPLHF
d_call: NA; clone_size: few; v_call: TRBV12-3/TRBV12-4; cdr3_aa: CASSLSGLKGYTF
d_call: TRBD1; clone_size: NA; v_call: TRBV7-9; cdr3_aa: CASSWGTGANYGYTF
d_call: NA; clone_size: NA; v_call: TRBV20-1; cdr3_aa: CSARGPGGGRETQYF
d_call: NA; clone_size: once; v_call: TRBV28; cdr3_aa: CASSPPFWYEQYF
d_call: TRBD2; clone_size: few; v_call: TRBV4-2; cdr3_aa: CASSQARLTSGTNEQYF
d_call: NA; clone_size: few; v_call: TRBV20-1; cdr3_aa: CSARVKEPLYEQYF
d_call: TRBD2; clone_size: many; v_call: TRBV29-1; cdr3_aa: CSVEGTSGRNEQFF
d_call: NA; clone_size: many; v_call: TRBV10-3; cdr3_aa: CAISFTVQETQYF
d_call: TRBD2; clone_size: few; v_call: TRBV29-1; cdr3_aa: CSVSTSGRSGNEQFF
d_call: NA; clone_size: NA; v_call: TRBV29-1; cdr3_aa: CSVSQGNYGYTF
d_call: NA; clone_size: few; v_call: TRBV20-1; cdr3_aa: CSAGILAPRNTIYF
d_call: TRBD2; clone_size: NA; v_call: TRBV20-1; cdr3_aa: CSARKGTSVQETQYF
d_call: NA; clone_size: NA; v_call: TRBV28; cdr3_aa: CASTPSGSGANVLTF
d_call: NA; clone_size: NA; v_call: TRBV19; cdr3_aa: CASSSGHGFAEAYF
d_call: TRBD1; clone_size: NA; v_call: TRBV20-1; cdr3_aa: CSARDNRGVIGLSNQPQHF
d_call: NA; clone_size: NA; v_call: TRBV27; cdr3_aa: CASNRGAPRGNEQFF
d_call: TRBD1; clone_size: few; v_call: TRBV6-5; cdr3_aa: CASSYSGQVNNSPLHF
d_call: NA; clone_size: many; v_call: TRBV10-3; cdr3_aa: CAIRRTRDSQETQYF
d_call: NA; clone_size: NA; v_call: TRBV29-1; cdr3_aa: CSVEPGDRLNNEQFF
d_call: NA; clone_size: NA; v_call: TRBV13; cdr3_aa: CASSLKGLNEQFF
d_call: NA; clone_size: NA; v_call: TRBV7-2; cdr3_aa: CASSLTTYQETQYF